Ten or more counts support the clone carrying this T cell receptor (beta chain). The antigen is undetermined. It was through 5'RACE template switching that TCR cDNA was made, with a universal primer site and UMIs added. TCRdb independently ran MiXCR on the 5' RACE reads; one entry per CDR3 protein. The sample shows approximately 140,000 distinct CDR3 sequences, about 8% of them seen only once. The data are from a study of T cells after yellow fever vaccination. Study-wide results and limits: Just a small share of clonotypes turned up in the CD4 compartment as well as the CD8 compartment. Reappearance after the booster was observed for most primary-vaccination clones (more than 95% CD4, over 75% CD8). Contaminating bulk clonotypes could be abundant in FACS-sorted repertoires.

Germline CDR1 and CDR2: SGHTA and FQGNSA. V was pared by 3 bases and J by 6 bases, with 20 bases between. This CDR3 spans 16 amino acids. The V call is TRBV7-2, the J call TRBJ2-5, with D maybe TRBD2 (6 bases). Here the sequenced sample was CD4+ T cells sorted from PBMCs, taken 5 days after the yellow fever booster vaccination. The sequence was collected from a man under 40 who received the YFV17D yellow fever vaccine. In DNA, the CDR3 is TGTGCCAGCAGCTTGGCCGGGACTGGCTTGAGGAAGACCCAGTACTTC. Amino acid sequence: CASSLAGTGLRKTQYF. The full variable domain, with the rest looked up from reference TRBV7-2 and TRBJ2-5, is GAGVSQSPSNKVTEKGKDVELRCDPISGHTALYWYRQSLGQGLEFLIYFQGNSAPDKSGLPSDRFSAERTGGSVSTLTIQRTQQEDSAVYLCASSLAGTGLRKTQYFGPGTRLLVL.